The following is a TCR beta chain sequence with its context. The sample belongs to a study of blood T cell repertoires in COVID-19. V was cut by 8 bases and J by 11 bases, with 28 bases left in between. The CDR3 covers 16 residues. Germline lookup yields CDR1 LNHDA and CDR2 SQIVND (reference sequence). Original analysis: Reference gene primer amplification gave nucleated cell count estimates. Sequencing was performed with immunoSEQ multiplex PCR; in TCRdb, only in-frame clones are kept and a portion is missing. Clone size and V and J calls were adopted from that table, with D and trimming inferred from the DNA. This sample carries about 81,000 clones, 75% to 90% of them seen once, and the ten largest clones take 10% to 15%.

The chain employs TRBV19 and TRBJ1-5; D is perhaps TRBD1 (6 bases). Sequenced material: peripheral blood. This receptor was taken from a man aged 70-80 years with active or convalescent COVID-19. CDR3 sequence reads: CASVGSRTEPFGSQHF. CDR3 bases: TGTGCCAGTGTAGGTAGCCGGACAGAGCCTTTTGGGTCCCAGCATTTT.